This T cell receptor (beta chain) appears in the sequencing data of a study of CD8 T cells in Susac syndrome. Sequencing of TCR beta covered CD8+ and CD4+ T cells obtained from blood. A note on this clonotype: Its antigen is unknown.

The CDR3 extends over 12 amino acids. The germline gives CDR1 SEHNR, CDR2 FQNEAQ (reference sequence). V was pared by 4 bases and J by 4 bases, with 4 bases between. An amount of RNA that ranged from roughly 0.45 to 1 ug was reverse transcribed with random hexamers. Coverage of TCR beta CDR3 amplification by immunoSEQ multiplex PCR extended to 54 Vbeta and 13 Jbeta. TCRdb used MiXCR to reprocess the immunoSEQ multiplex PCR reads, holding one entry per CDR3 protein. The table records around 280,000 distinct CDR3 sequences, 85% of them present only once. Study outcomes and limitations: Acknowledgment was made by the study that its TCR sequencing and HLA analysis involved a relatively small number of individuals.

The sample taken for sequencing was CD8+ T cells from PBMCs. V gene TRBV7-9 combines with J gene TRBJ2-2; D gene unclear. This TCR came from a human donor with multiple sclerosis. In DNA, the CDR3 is TGTGCCAGCAGCTCTGCCACCGGGGAGCTGTTTTTT. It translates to CASSSATGELFF.